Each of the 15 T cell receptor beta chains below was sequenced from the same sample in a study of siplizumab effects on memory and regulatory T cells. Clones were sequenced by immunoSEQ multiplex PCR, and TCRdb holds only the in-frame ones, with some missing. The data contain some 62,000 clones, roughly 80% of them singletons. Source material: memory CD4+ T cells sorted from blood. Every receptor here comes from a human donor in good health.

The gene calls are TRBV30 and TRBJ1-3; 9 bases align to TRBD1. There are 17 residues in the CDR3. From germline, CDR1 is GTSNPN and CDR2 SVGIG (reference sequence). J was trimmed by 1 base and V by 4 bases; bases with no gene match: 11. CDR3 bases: TGTGCCTGGATCTCCGGGACAGGGATCACTTCTGGAAACACCATATATTTT. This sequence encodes CAWISGTGITSGNTIYF.

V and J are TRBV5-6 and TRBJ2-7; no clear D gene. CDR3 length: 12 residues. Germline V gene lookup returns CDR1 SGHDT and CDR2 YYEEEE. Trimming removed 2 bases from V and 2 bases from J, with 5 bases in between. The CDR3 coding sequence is TGTGCCAGCAGCTTATGGACCTACGAGCAGTACTTC. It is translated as CASSLWTYEQYF.

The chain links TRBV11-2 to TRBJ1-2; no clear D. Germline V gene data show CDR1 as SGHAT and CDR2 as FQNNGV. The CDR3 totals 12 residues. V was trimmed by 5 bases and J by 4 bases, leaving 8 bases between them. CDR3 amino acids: CASSRISYGYTF. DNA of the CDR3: TGTGCCAGCAGCCGGATCTCCTATGGCTACACCTTC.

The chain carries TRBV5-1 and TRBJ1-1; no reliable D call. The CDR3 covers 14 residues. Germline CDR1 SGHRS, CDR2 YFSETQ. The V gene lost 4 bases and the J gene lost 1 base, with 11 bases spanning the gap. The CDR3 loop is CASSVGWGNTEAFF. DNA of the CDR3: TGCGCCAGCAGCGTAGGTTGGGGGAACACTGAAGCTTTCTTT.

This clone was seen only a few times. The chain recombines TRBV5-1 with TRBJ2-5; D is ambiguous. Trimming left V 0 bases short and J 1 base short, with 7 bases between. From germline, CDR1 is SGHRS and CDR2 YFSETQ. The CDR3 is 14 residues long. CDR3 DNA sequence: TGCGCCAGCAGCTTGGAGGGCAGCCAAGAGACCCAGTACTTC. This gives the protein CASSLEGSQETQYF.

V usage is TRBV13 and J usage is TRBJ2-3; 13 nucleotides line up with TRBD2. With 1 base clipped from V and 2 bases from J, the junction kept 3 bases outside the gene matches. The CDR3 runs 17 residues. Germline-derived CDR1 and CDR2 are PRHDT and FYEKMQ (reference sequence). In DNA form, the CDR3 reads TGTGCCAGCAGCTTAGTCGGACTAGCGGGGGTCACAGATACGCAGTATTTT. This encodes CASSLVGLAGVTDTQYF.

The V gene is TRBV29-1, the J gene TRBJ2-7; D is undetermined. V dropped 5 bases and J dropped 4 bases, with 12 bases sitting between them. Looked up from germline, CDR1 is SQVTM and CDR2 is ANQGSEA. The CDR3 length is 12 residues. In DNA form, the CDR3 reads TGCAGCGTTCGAGTTTCTGGGTACGAGCAGTACTTC. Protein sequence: CSVRVSGYEQYF.

The DNA of the CDR3 is TGCGCCAGCAGCTTTGCGGGAAACACCATATATTTT. The encoded protein is CASSFAGNTIYF. This rearrangement joins TRBV5-1 to TRBJ1-3; no clear D. Germline V gene lookup returns CDR1 SGHRS and CDR2 YFSETQ. This CDR3 comprises 12 residues. V was pared by 2 bases and J by 4 bases, with 4 bases between.

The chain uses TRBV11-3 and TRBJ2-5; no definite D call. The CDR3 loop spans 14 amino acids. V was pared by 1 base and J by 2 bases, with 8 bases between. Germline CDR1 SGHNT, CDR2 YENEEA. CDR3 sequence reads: CASSLGNGQETQYF. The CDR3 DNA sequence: TGTGCCAGCAGCTTAGGCAACGGACAAGAGACCCAGTACTTC.

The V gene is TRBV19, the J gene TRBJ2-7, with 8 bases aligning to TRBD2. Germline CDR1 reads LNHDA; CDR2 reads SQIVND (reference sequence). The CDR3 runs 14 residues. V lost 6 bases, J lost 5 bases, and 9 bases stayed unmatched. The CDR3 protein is CASSRAGAGDEQYF. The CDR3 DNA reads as TGTGCCAGTAGCAGAGCGGGAGCGGGGGACGAGCAGTACTTC.

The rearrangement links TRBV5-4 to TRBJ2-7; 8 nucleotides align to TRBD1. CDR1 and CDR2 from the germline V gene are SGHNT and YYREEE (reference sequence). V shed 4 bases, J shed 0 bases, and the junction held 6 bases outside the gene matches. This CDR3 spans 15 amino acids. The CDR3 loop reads CASSRGQVLSYEQYF. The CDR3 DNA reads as TGTGCCAGCAGCAGGGGACAGGTACTCTCCTACGAGCAGTACTTC.

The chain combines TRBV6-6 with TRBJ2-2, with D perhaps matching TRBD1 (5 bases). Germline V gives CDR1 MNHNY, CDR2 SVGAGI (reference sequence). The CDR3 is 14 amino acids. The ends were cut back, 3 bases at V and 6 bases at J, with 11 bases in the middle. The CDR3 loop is CASSYKGPPGELFF. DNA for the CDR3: TGTGCCAGCAGTTATAAGGGGCCCCCCGGGGAGCTGTTTTTT.

As DNA, the CDR3 is TGTGCCAGCAGCTTCGACAGGGGAATCAATGAAGCTTTCTTT. Protein: CASSFDRGINEAFF. The chain combines TRBV6-6 with TRBJ1-1; the match to TRBD1 covers 8 bases. With V trimmed by 6 bases and J by 7 bases, 10 bases remained unmatched. Germline CDR1 is MNHNY and CDR2 is SVGAGI (reference sequence). CDR3 size: 14 residues.

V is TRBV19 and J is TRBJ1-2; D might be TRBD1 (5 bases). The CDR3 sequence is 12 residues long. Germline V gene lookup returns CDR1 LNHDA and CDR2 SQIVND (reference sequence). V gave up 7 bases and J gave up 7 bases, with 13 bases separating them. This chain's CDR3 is CASNGRGAGYTF. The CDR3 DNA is TGTGCCAGTAATGGGCGAGGGGCTGGCTACACCTTC.

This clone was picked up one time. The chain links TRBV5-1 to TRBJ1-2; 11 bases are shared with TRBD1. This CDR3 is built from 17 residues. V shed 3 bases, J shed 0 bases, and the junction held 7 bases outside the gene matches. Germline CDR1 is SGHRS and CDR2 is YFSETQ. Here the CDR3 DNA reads TGCGCCAGCAGCTGGGGACAGGGGGGATCGTCTAACTATGGCTACACCTTC. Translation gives CASSWGQGGSSNYGYTF.